These T cell receptor beta chains were read from a single sample in a study of metastatic and nonmetastatic thyroid tumors. With MiXCR, TCRdb called clones anew from the PCR reads. The sample has 39,000 or so clones, approximately 19% seen once. Input material: blood. These receptors were collected from a female donor with papillary thyroid cancer or a benign thyroid nodule (not recorded which). Some clones in this sample may be carry-over from other donors' samples. The CDR3 runs from the conserved cysteine through the conserved F or W. The D gene is left open where the match is weak. Rows give clone size only sometimes, using once, few, many, or a class for an expanded clone.

clone_size	j_call	v_call	d_call	cdr3_nt	cdr3_aa
many	TRBJ2-3	TRBV20-1	.	TGCAGTGCTGAGCAATTAGGGCACTCCACAGATACGCAGTATTTT	CSAEQLGHSTDTQYF
.	TRBJ2-6	TRBV2	.	TGTGCCAGCAGCCAAGAGGCGGGCTCTGGGGCCAACGTCCTGACTTTC	CASSQEAGSGANVLTF
.	TRBJ2-1	TRBV6-1	.	TGTGCCAGCAGTCTTCTGGACAGAAACAATGAGCAGTTCTTC	CASSLLDRNNEQFF
.	TRBJ2-1	TRBV4-2	TRBD2	TGTGCCAGCAGCCGGAAACTAGCGGGAGGTATCAATGAGCAGTTCTTC	CASSRKLAGGINEQFF
many	TRBJ2-2	TRBV7-6	.	TGTGCCAGCTCGCGGGTGAACACCGGGGAGCTGTTTTTT	CASSRVNTGELFF
many	TRBJ2-1	TRBV6-1	.	TGTGCCAGCATTCTTGATCCCCGTAGCTCCTACAATGAGCAGTTCTTC	CASILDPRSSYNEQFF
many	TRBJ2-1	TRBV27	TRBD2	TGTGCCAGCAGTCTAGGGACTAGCACCGATGAGCAGTTCTTC	CASSLGTSTDEQFF
few	TRBJ2-3	TRBV20-1	TRBD2	TGCAGTGATGTAGCGGGAGGAGGGGGAGATACGCAGTATTTT	CSDVAGGGGDTQYF
.	TRBJ2-7	TRBV6-5	.	.	CASILASRAYEQYF
few	TRBJ2-7	TRBV6-1	TRBD1	TGTGCCAGCAGTCCGACAGGGTCCTACGAGCAGTACTTC	CASSPTGSYEQYF
many	TRBJ2-3	TRBV7-9	.	TGTGCCAGCAGCTTAGGGGTAGCAAGCACAGATACGCAGTATTTT	CASSLGVASTDTQYF
many	TRBJ2-1	TRBV5-4	.	TGTGCCAGCAGTTCTGGACAGACCTACAATGAGCAGTTCTTC	CASSSGQTYNEQFF